These T cell receptor beta chains were read from a single sample in a study of blood T cells in healthy people across ages. One entry per CDR3 protein results from TCRdb running MiXCR on the 5' RACE reads. The data hold 1.6 million or so distinct CDR3 sequences, with roughly 30% observed a single time. The sample was blood. The receptors were gathered from a woman in her twenties or thirties in good health. Each CDR3 is given with its conserved first and last residue. Each record gives: J gene, clone size, D gene, V gene, CDR3 DNA, CDR3 protein. The D gene is left open where the match is weak. Clone sizes are given selectively: once, few, many, or a class where the clone is expanded.

J gene: TRBJ2-7; clone size: few; D gene: TRBD2; V gene: TRBV5-1; CDR3 DNA: TGCGCCAGCAGTTCAATCCGACAGACACTAGCGGGAGTCCACGAGCAGTACTTC; CDR3 protein: CASSSIRQTLAGVHEQYF
J gene: TRBJ1-2; clone size: few; D gene: TRBD1; V gene: TRBV10-3; CDR3 DNA: TGTGCCATCAGTGAGCGGACAGGTGATTATGGCTACACCTTC; CDR3 protein: CAISERTGDYGYTF
J gene: TRBJ2-1; clone size: NA; D gene: NA; V gene: TRBV30; CDR3 DNA: TGTGCCTGGAGCCGGACGAATGAGCAGTTCTTC; CDR3 protein: CAWSRTNEQFF
J gene: TRBJ1-5; clone size: NA; D gene: NA; V gene: TRBV27; CDR3 DNA: TGTGCCAGCATGTCCATAGGGGACAATCAGCCCCAGCATTTT; CDR3 protein: CASMSIGDNQPQHF
J gene: TRBJ1-1; clone size: few; D gene: NA; V gene: TRBV25-1; CDR3 DNA: TGTGCCAGCAGTCCTTCGTCGGCAGTCGAAGCTTTCTTT; CDR3 protein: CASSPSSAVEAFF
J gene: TRBJ2-1; clone size: NA; D gene: TRBD2; V gene: TRBV4-2; CDR3 DNA: TGTGCCAGCAGCCGGAATCGAGCGGGGGGGCCCGATGAGCAGTTCTTC; CDR3 protein: CASSRNRAGGPDEQFF
J gene: TRBJ2-3; clone size: few; D gene: NA; V gene: TRBV7-7; CDR3 DNA: TGTGCCAGCAGCTTAAACGCAGCGAGTGCAGATACGCAGTATTTT; CDR3 protein: CASSLNAASADTQYF
J gene: TRBJ2-7; clone size: many; D gene: NA; V gene: TRBV29-1; CDR3 DNA: TGCAGCGTTGTTGGTCAGATGCCGAGGGAGCAGTACTTC; CDR3 protein: CSVVGQMPREQYF
J gene: TRBJ1-2; clone size: once; D gene: TRBD1; V gene: TRBV12-3/TRBV12-4; CDR3 DNA: TGTGCCAGCAGCGAGACAGGGGCTATTGGCTACACCTTC; CDR3 protein: CASSETGAIGYTF
J gene: TRBJ2-7; clone size: NA; D gene: TRBD2; V gene: TRBV3-1; CDR3 DNA: TGTGCCAGCAGCCAATCCCTAGCGGGGCCGTACTTC; CDR3 protein: CASSQSLAGPYF
J gene: TRBJ2-7; clone size: NA; D gene: NA; V gene: TRBV27; CDR3 DNA: TGTGCCAGCAGCTCCCGGCCAGGGGTTGGATACGGGCAGTACTTC; CDR3 protein: CASSSRPGVGYGQYF
J gene: TRBJ2-7; clone size: once; D gene: NA; V gene: TRBV7-6; CDR3 DNA: TGTGCCAGCAACTTCGACCCCTACGAGCAGTACTTC; CDR3 protein: CASNFDPYEQYF
J gene: TRBJ1-2; clone size: few; D gene: TRBD1; V gene: TRBV6-1; CDR3 DNA: TGTGCCAGCAGTGAAGCCAGGGGGCGACTCTCCGGCTATGGCTACACCTTC; CDR3 protein: CASSEARGRLSGYGYTF
J gene: TRBJ1-1; clone size: few; D gene: NA; V gene: TRBV7-8; CDR3 DNA: TGTGCCAGCAGCTTAAGACGGAATGAAGCTTTCTTT; CDR3 protein: CASSLRRNEAFF
J gene: TRBJ1-2; clone size: few; D gene: NA; V gene: TRBV4-2; CDR3 DNA: TGTGCCAGCAGCCAAGGGCTGGCCCTTCCCTGGGGTGGCTACACCTTC; CDR3 protein: CASSQGLALPWGGYTF